The 6 T cell receptor beta chains reported below all come from one sample, sequenced in a study of early T cells in non-severe SARS-CoV-2 infection (dated by TCRdb to the early 2020s). Libraries came from 5' RACE. TCRdb shows the sequencer as NextSeq 500. TCRdb passed the public sequencing reads through fastp at Q25 and MiXCR, retaining productive beta sequences. Every distinct CDR3 protein forms one entry, paired with its most common genes and DNA. The sample table records just under 65,000 distinct CDR3 sequences; less than 9.5% of these occur just once. Over 10% of the sample rests with the top ten. The specimen was whole blood, collected at baseline. All receptors derive from an adult who was a healthcare worker with PCR-confirmed SARS-CoV-2 infection or an uninfected control (not recorded which).

In the case of this clonotype: A single base separates this from a much larger clone, so it may be a read error. The chain links TRBV5-8 to TRBJ1-2, with D perhaps TRBD1 (6 bases). Germline V lookup: CDR1 SGHTS, CDR2 YDEGEE. The CDR3 has 14 amino acids. Trimming stripped 0 bases from V and 8 bases from J, with 14 bases between. The CDR3 protein is CASSLDRDAGGYTF. The CDR3 region has the DNA TGTGCCAGCAGCTTGGACAGGGACGCAGGAGGCTACACCTTC.

The chain links TRBV10-3 to TRBJ2-3, with TRBD1 identical over 11 bases. Germline V gives CDR1 ENHRY, CDR2 SYGVKD. V shed 3 bases, J shed 4 bases, and the junction held 12 bases outside the gene matches. There are 18 residues in the CDR3. The CDR3 DNA reads TGTGCCATCAGTGATAGCAAACGGACAGGGGGCGAAGCAGATACGCAGTATTTT. As protein: CAISDSKRTGGEADTQYF.

By proportion, this clonotype is large (0.1 to 1%). This sequence joins TRBV7-8 and TRBJ2-2, with a tentative D call TRBD1 (5 bases). The germline V gene encodes CDR1 SGHVS and CDR2 FQNEAQ. The CDR3 runs to 16 residues. V was clipped by 3 bases and J by 2 bases, with 13 bases between them. DNA for the CDR3: TGTGCCAGCAGCTTCCCTCGAACAGGAAACACCGGGGAGCTGTTTTTT. Translated, it gives CASSFPRTGNTGELFF.

This clonotype was detected many times. This chain links TRBV6-6 with TRBJ1-1; 7 bases match TRBD1. CDR1 MNHNY and CDR2 SVGAGI come from the germline V gene (reference sequence). J gave up 5 bases and V 3 bases, and 6 bases lay outside the gene matches. The CDR3 length is 14 residues. The CDR3 loop reads CASSYSQGETEAFF. In DNA form, the CDR3 reads TGTGCCAGCAGTTATTCGCAGGGGGAAACTGAAGCTTTCTTT.

In its sample, this clonotype was seen a few times. The rearrangement joins TRBV7-2 to TRBJ2-7; D gene uncertain. CDR1 and CDR2 (germline): SGHTA, FQGNSA. The CDR3 runs 11 residues. V was clipped by 5 bases and J by 2 bases, with 4 bases between them. The chain's CDR3 is CASSITYEQYF. The CDR3, as DNA: TGTGCCAGCAGCATAACCTACGAGCAGTACTTC.

This clonotype appeared a few times. V and J are TRBV20-1 and TRBJ2-5; perhaps TRBD2 as D (7 bases). V lost 3 bases and J 5 bases, leaving 25 bases between the germline ends. The CDR3 consists of 17 residues. From germline, CDR1 is DFQATT and CDR2 SNEGSKA (reference sequence). The CDR3 sequence is CSASDSGQGSYRETQYF. CDR3 sequence (DNA): TGCAGTGCTAGCGATAGCGGGCAGGGGTCTTATAGGGAGACCCAGTACTTC.